Below, one TCR beta chain is given with its context. Its antigen remains unknown. This entry belongs to a study of CD4 T cells in relation to SARS-CoV-2 and coronaviruses. Study-wide background: ViraFEST: approximately 10-day antigen culture of PBMCs, then TCR beta CDR3 sequencing. The restricting HLA molecule for shared crossreactive spike epitopes was mapped.

Sequenced by immunoSEQ multiplex PCR; TCRdb stores in-frame clones only, minus some. The table includes about 43,000 clones, over 70% detected once. Specimen: naive CD4+ T cells from PBMCs, cultured in vitro. Subset reported: naive CD4+ T cells isolated by negative enrichment. The source of this sequence is an adult with COVID-19.

The CDR3 DNA is TGCGCCAGCAGCCCGAGGACTAGCGTAAACATTCAGTACTTC. It encodes CASSPRTSVNIQYF. V usage is TRBV5-1 and J usage is TRBJ2-4, with 9 bases identical to TRBD2. V was clipped by 4 bases and J by 6 bases; unmatched bases: 5. Germline values: CDR1 SGHRS, CDR2 YFSETQ. This CDR3 contains 14 residues.